The T cell receptor (beta chain) under discussion was sequenced for a study of technical replicates of blood from a few donors. Measured with immunoSEQ multiplex PCR; TCRdb has only the in-frame clones, and not every one. The profile shows 65,000 to 90,000 clones, roughly 98% of them singletons. What was sequenced was T cells isolated from PBMCs. The clonotype was recovered from a human donor in good health.

CDR3 sequence: CASSHSRAGTGVTDTQYF. As DNA, the CDR3 is TGTGCCAGCAGCCACTCCAGAGCCGGGACAGGGGTGACAGATACGCAGTATTTT. The chain combines TRBV4-2 with TRBJ2-3, with 10 bases that match TRBD1. Looked up from germline, CDR1 is LGHNA and CDR2 is YNFKEQ. J gave up 3 bases and V 3 bases, and 12 bases lay outside the gene matches. The CDR3 is 18 amino acids.